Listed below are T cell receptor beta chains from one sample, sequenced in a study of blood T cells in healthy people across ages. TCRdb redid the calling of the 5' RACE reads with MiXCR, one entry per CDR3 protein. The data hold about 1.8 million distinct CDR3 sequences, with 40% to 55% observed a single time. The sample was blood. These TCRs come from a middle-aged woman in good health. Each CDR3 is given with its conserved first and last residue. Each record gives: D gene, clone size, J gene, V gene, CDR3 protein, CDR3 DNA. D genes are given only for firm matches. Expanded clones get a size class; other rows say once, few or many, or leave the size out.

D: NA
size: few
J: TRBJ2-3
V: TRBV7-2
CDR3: CASTLRLTRGTDTQYF
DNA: TGTGCCAGTACCCTAAGACTCACCAGGGGCACAGATACGCAGTATTTT

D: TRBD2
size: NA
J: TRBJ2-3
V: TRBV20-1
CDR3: CSAPGGEEDTQYF
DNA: TGCAGTGCGCCCGGGGGGGAGGAAGATACGCAGTATTTT

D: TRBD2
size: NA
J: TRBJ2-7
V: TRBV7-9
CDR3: CASSFTSGEAYEQYF
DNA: TGTGCCAGCAGCTTTACTAGCGGGGAGGCCTACGAGCAGTACTTC

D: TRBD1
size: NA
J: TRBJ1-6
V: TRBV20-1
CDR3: CSAVKTGVANSPLHF
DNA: TGCAGTGCTGTTAAAACAGGGGTGGCTAATTCACCCCTCCACTTT

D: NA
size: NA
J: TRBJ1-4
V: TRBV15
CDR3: CATTRQVATNEKLFF
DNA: TGTGCCACCACCCGACAGGTTGCAACTAATGAAAAACTGTTTTTT

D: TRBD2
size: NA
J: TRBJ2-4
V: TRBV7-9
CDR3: CASNPRERGGGDIQYF
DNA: TGTGCCAGCAACCCGAGGGAGCGGGGGGGCGGTGACATTCAGTACTTC

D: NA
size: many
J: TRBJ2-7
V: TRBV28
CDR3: CASSTTQQGPNYEQYF
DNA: TGTGCCAGCAGTACAACTCAACAGGGCCCCAACTACGAGCAGTACTTC

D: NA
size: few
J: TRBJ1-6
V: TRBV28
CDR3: CASSFKGSYNSPLHF
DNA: TGTGCCAGCAGTTTTAAGGGGTCCTATAATTCACCCCTCCACTTT

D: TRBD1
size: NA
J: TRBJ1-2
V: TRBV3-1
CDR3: CASSRGTGKTNYGYTF
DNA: TGTGCCAGCAGCCGCGGGACAGGGAAAACTAACTATGGCTACACCTTC

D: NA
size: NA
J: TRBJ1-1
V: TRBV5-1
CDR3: CASSQLGTEAFF
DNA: TGCGCCAGCAGCCAGTTGGGGACTGAAGCTTTCTTT

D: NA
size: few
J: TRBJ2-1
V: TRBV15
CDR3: CATSRDDRRRLSNEQFF
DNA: TGTGCCACCAGCAGAGACGATAGACGCCGGCTCAGCAATGAGCAGTTCTTC

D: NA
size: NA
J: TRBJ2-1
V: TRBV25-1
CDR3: CASSERWLTEQFF
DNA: TGTGCCAGCAGTGAAAGGTGGCTAACAGAGCAGTTCTTC

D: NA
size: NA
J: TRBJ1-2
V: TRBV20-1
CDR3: CSARGPTERRRGYTF
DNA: TGCAGTGCTAGAGGTCCCACAGAGCGGCGGAGAGGCTACACCTTC

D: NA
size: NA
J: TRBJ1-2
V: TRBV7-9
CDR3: CASTPLGAYYGYTF
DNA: TGTGCCAGCACCCCTTTGGGGGCCTACTATGGCTACACCTTC

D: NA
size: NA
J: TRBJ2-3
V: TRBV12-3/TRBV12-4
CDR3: CASRASSTDSQYF
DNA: TGTGCCAGCAGAGCTTCCAGCACAGATTCGCAGTATTTT

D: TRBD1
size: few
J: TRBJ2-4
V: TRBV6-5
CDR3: CASSGQGTAKNIQYF
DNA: TGTGCCAGCAGTGGACAGGGGACGGCCAAAAACATTCAGTACTTC

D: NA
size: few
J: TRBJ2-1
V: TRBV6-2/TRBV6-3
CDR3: CASTGGGLGRNEQFF
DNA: TGTGCCAGCACAGGGGGGGGACTGGGGAGGAATGAGCAGTTCTTC

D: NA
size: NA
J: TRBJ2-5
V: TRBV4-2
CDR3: CASSQATNQETQYF
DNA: TGTGCCAGCAGCCAAGCAACAAATCAAGAGACCCAGTACTTC

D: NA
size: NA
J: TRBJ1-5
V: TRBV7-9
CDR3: CASSSTAGQPQHF
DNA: TGTGCCAGCAGCTCCACGGCAGGTCAGCCCCAGCATTTT

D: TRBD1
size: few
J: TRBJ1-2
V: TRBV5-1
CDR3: CASSSTGALYGYTF
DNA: TGCGCCAGCAGCTCGACAGGGGCTCTCTATGGCTACACCTTC

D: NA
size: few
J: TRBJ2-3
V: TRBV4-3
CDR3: CASSPLKGGVTDTQYF
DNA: TGCGCCAGCAGCCCCCTTAAGGGAGGAGTAACAGATACGCAGTATTTT

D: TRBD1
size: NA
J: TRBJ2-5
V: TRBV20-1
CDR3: CSAKTGGKETQYF
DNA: TGCAGTGCTAAAACAGGGGGTAAAGAGACCCAGTACTTC

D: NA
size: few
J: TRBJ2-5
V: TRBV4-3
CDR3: CASSPSRGVWETQYF
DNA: TGCGCCAGCAGCCCCTCCCGCGGGGTTTGGGAGACCCAGTACTTC

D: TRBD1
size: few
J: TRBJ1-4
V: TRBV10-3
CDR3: CAIRPGQGPNEKLFF
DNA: TGTGCCATCAGACCGGGACAGGGTCCTAATGAAAAACTGTTTTTT

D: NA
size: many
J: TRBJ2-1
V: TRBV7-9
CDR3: CASSHPPPGDNEQFF
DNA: TGTGCCAGCAGCCACCCCCCGCCAGGGGACAATGAGCAGTTCTTC

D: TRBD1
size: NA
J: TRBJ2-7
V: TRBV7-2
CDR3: CASSDRDRDPLFSYEQYF
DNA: TGTGCCAGCAGCGACCGGGACAGGGACCCTCTTTTCTCCTACGAGCAGTACTTC

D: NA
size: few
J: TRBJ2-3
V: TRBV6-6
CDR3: CASSPGYGLTDTQYF
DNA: TGTGCCAGTAGTCCAGGTTACGGTCTCACAGATACGCAGTATTTT

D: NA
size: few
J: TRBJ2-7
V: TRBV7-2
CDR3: CASTPEQGGIYEQYF
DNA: TGTGCCAGCACCCCCGAACAGGGGGGGATCTACGAGCAGTACTTC

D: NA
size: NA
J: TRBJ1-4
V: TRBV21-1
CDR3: CASSRGGARNEKLFF
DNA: TGTGCCAGCAGCCGAGGGGGGGCGCGTAATGAAAAACTGTTTTTT

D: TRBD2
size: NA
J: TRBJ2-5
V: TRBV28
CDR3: CASSQSSGTSGETQYF
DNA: TGTGCCAGCAGTCAGAGCTCGGGGACTAGCGGAGAGACCCAGTACTTC

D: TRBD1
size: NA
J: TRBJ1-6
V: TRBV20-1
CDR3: CSARSRTGWDNSPLHF
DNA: TGCAGTGCTAGAAGCAGGACAGGCTGGGATAATTCACCCCTCCACTTT

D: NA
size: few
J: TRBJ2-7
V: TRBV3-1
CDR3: CASSQLPREQYF
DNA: TGTGCCAGCAGCCAACTTCCCCGCGAGCAGTACTTC

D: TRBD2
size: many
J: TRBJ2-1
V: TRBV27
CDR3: CASVSSRGVYNEQFF
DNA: TGTGCCAGCGTTTCCTCGCGGGGGGTCTACAATGAGCAGTTCTTC

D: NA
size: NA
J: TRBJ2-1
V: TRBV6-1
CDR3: CASTYLGGNEQFF
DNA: TGTGCCAGCACATACCTAGGTGGGAATGAGCAGTTCTTC

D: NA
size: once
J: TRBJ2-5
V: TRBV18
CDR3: CASSPPAGLGEQYF
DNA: TGTGCCAGCTCACCACCGGCCGGGCTGGGGGAGCAGTACTTC

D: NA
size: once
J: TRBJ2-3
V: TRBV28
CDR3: CASSPGGARDAQYF
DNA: TGTGCCAGCAGTCCTGGGGGGGCGAGGGATGCGCAGTATTTT

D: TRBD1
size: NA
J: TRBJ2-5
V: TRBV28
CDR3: CASSLMGSWDRFQGETQYF
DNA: TGTGCCAGCAGTCTCATGGGGTCGTGGGACAGATTCCAGGGAGAGACCCAGTACTTC